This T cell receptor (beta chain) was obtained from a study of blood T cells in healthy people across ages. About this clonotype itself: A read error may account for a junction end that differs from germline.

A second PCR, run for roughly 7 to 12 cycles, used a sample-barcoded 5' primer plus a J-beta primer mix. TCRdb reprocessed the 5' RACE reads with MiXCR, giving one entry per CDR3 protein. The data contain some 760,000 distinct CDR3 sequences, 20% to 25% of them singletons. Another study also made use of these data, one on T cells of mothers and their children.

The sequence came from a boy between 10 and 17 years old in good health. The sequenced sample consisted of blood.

CDR3 in amino acids: CAISLGTGEQETQYF. The DNA for the CDR3 is TGTGCCATCAGCCTCGGGACAGGGGAACAAGAGACCCAGTACTTC. The chain recombines TRBV7-9 with TRBJ2-5, with 10 bases that match TRBD1. Germline V gives CDR1 SEHNR, CDR2 FQNEAQ (reference sequence). The CDR3 consists of 15 residues. Looking up the rest from reference TRBV7-9 and TRBJ2-5 gives the full variable domain: DTGVSQNPRHKITKRGQNVTFRCDPISEHNRLYWYRQTLGQGPEFLTYFQNEAQLEKSRLLSDRFSAERPKGSFSTLEIQRTEQGDSAMYLCAISLGTGEQETQYFGPGTRLLVL.